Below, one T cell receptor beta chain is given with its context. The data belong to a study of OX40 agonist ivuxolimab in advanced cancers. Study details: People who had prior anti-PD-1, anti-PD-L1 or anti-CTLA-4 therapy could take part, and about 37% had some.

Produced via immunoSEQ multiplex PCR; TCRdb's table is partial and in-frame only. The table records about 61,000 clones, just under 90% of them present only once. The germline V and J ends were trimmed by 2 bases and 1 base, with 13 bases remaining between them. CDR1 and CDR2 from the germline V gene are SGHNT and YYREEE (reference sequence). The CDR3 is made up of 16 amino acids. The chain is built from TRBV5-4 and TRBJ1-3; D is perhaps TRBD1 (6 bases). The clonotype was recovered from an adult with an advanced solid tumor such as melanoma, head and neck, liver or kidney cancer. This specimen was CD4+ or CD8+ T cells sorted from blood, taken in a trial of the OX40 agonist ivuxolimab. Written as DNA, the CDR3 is TGTGCCAGCAGCTTCGGCAGGGGAGTTTCTGGAAACACCATATATTTT. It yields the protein CASSFGRGVSGNTIYF.